The T cell receptor beta chain under discussion was sequenced for a study of blood T cell repertoires in COVID-19. At the level of the study: Sites in the United States, Italy and Spain provided acute and convalescent COVID-19 samples. In each case, the material was cDNA or gDNA derived from T cells, B-cell-depleted T cells, or PBMCs.

Per the original methods: Nucleated cell number was recorded as an estimate derived from reference gene primer amplification. Here immunoSEQ multiplex PCR was the method, and the copy in TCRdb shows in-frame clones only, minus some. The DNA gave D and trimming, while V, J and clone size come from that table. The table lists hundreds of thousands of clones, under 90% of them singletons, with approximately 3.8% in the top ten. Trimming cost V 5 bases and J 8 bases; bases outside gene matches: 14. Germline lookup yields CDR1 KGHSH and CDR2 LQKENI. CDR3 length: 16 residues. V is TRBV18 and J is TRBJ2-1, with TRBD1 identical over 8 bases. This clonotype originated in a woman older than 75 with acute or convalescent COVID-19. Sequencing input: peripheral blood. The CDR3 sequence is CASSYGQGTLWDEQFF. DNA of the CDR3: TGTGCCAGCTCATATGGACAGGGTACCCTGTGGGATGAGCAGTTCTTC. The full variable domain, completed using reference TRBV18 and TRBJ2-1, is NAGVMQNPRHLVRRRGQEARLRCSPMKGHSHVYWYRQLPEEGLKFMVYLQKENIIDESGMPKERFSAEFPKEGPSILRIQQVVRGDSAAYFCASSYGQGTLWDEQFFGPGTRLTVL.